These 23 T cell receptor beta chains were sequenced from one sample in a study of regulatory T cells in long-lasting Graves disease. The TCR beta library used iRepertoire HTBI primers with Arm-PCR amplification of CDR3. TCRdb analysed the multiplex PCR reads with MiXCR anew, one entry per CDR3 protein. The sample lists some 370,000 distinct CDR3 sequences, approximately 10% occurring once. The time point: newly diagnosed GD, antithyroid drugs for less than 3 months. TCR sequences were obtained from RNA taken from PBMCs. This same sample was also taken into another study, of T cells in Graves' hyperthyroidism and ophthalmopathy.

The sequences come from peripheral blood mononuclear cells (PBMCs), collected at new diagnosis, from a patient treated with antithyroid drugs. These receptors originate from a woman aged 18-30 years with Graves disease.

A few counts support this clonotype. This chain joins TRBV5-1 and TRBJ1-1; D is possibly TRBD1 (6 bases). V was trimmed by 2 bases and J by 1 base, leaving 12 bases between them. The CDR3 contains 15 residues. Germline V CDR1 and CDR2: SGHRS, YFSETQ. CDR3 nucleotide sequence: TGCGCCAGCAGCTTAAGGGGGACAACGAACACTGAAGCTTTCTTT. Its translation is CASSLRGTTNTEAFF.

This clonotype showed up just a few times. The chain combines TRBV12-3 or TRBV12-4 with TRBJ2-1; a possible D gene is TRBD2 (5 bases). The CDR3 has 16 amino acids. With 6 bases removed from V and 3 bases from J, the gap between germline ends came to 18 bases. This CDR3 is CASSSPLRAGYNEQFF. CDR3 DNA sequence: TGTGCCAGCAGCTCTCCGTTGCGGGCCGGCTACAATGAGCAGTTCTTC.

This clonotype was picked up many times. The V call is TRBV2, the J call TRBJ2-7; 9 positions agree with TRBD2. With V trimmed by 3 bases and J by 2 bases, 2 bases remained unmatched. The CDR3 has 14 amino acids. Per germline, CDR1 SNHLY and CDR2 FYNNEI. The DNA of the CDR3 is TGTGCCAGCAGTGAGCGGGAGGGCCCCTACGAGCAGTACTTC. It is translated as CASSEREGPYEQYF. The whole variable domain, filled in from reference TRBV2 and TRBJ2-7, reads EPEVTQTPSHQVTQMGQEVILRCVPISNHLYFYWYRQILGQKVEFLVSFYNNEISEKSEIFDDQFSVERPDGSNFTLKIRSTKLEDSAMYFCASSEREGPYEQYFGPGTRLTVT.

This clonotype was seen a handful of times. This chain links TRBV6-2 or TRBV6-3 with TRBJ1-4; no clear D gene. The CDR3 runs 15 residues. V was cut by 8 bases and J by 1 base, with 14 bases left in between. Germline lookup yields CDR1 MNHEY and CDR2 SVGEGT. This chain's CDR3 is CASLSTGRTNEKLFF. The CDR3 coding sequence is TGTGCCAGCCTCTCTACCGGACGAACTAATGAAAAACTGTTTTTT.

This clonotype was seen ten or more times. At one of its ends the junction is not consistent with the germline gene, which may arise from a read error. The chain recombines TRBV6-2 or TRBV6-3 with TRBJ2-1; the D is unclear. Germline V gene data show CDR1 as MNHEY and CDR2 as SVGEGT. This CDR3 comprises 16 residues. The CDR3 nucleotides are TGCGCCAGCACGCCGTTTTGGCGGAGTCCTTACAATGAGCAGTTCTTC. Amino acids: CASTPFWRSPYNEQFF.

The gene calls are TRBV19 and TRBJ2-6, with 10 positions matching TRBD1. CDR1 is LNHDA and CDR2 is SQIVND in the germline V gene (reference sequence). V was clipped by 1 base and J by 14 bases; unmatched bases: 5. The CDR3 consists of 14 residues. The CDR3 region is CASSIVDRGTLLTF. CDR3 bases: TGTGCCAGTAGTATAGTGGACAGGGGGACTCTCCTGACTTTC.

This clonotype showed up just a few times. A read error may account for a junction end that differs from germline. The gene calls are TRBV7-6 and TRBJ2-7; 15 bases match TRBD2. This CDR3 is 17 amino acids long. Germline CDR1 SGHVS, CDR2 FNYEAQ. CDR3 in DNA: TGTGCCAGCAGCTTAGGGGGACTAGCGGGAGGCTCCTACCAGCAGTACTTC. Protein: CASSLGGLAGGSYQQYF.

This clonotype was detected ten times or more. The chain carries TRBV28 and TRBJ2-1, with 12 positions matching TRBD2. Per the germline V gene, CDR1 is MDHEN and CDR2 is SYDVKM. CDR3 size: 14 residues. J gave up 9 bases and V 5 bases, and 5 bases lay outside the gene matches. CDR3 region: CASSVTSGRIEQFF. In nucleotides, the CDR3 is TGTGCCAGCAGTGTGACTAGCGGGAGAATTGAGCAGTTCTTC.

The table lists this clonotype with many counts. The J gene is TRBJ1-4, the V gene TRBV7-9; D is possibly TRBD1 (6 bases). The CDR3 loop spans 13 amino acids. The V and J ends lost 7 bases and 3 bases respectively, with 9 bases between them. The V gene's germline CDR1 is SEHNR and CDR2 FQNEAQ (reference sequence). CDR3 nucleotide sequence: TGTGCCAGCAACAGGGTTGCTAATGAAAAACTGTTTTTT. Encoded protein: CASNRVANEKLFF.

This clonotype was seen at least ten times. V gene TRBV11-2 combines with J gene TRBJ1-1; TRBD1 might be the D (6 bases). V lost 5 bases and J lost 1, with 14 bases in between. The CDR3 loop spans 15 amino acids. Looked up from germline, CDR1 is SGHAT and CDR2 is FQNNGV. CDR3 nucleotide sequence: TGTGCCAGCAGCCCCACCTCGGACAGGAACACTGAAGCTTTCTTT. Its protein product is CASSPTSDRNTEAFF.

About this clonotype: This may stem from a read error, because a much larger clone lies one nucleotide away. This chain joins TRBV9 and TRBJ2-1; TRBD2 aligns across 16 bases. CDR1 is SGDLS, CDR2 YYNGEE, per germline. The CDR3 length is 16 residues. DNA for the CDR3: TGTGCCAGCAGCCTCGGGACTAGCGGGGGGGCAAGTGAGCAGCTCTTC. Protein product: CASSLGTSGGASEQLF.

This clonotype was recorded many times. The chain couples TRBV28 to TRBJ2-7, with 7 bases lining up with TRBD1. The length of the CDR3 is 15 residues. CDR1 is MDHEN and CDR2 is SYDVKM in the germline V gene. Trimming at V came to 5 bases and at J to 2 bases, leaving 9 bases not matched to a gene. CDR3 bases: TGTGCCAGCAGTCTGATCGGGACAGTTACCTACGAGCAGTACTTC. It codes for CASSLIGTVTYEQYF.

There are many counts of this clonotype. The chain carries TRBV27 and TRBJ2-2; possibly TRBD2 for D (7 bases). CDR1 MNHEY and CDR2 SMNVEV come from the germline V gene (reference sequence). V was trimmed by 8 bases and J by 6 bases, leaving 19 bases between them. CDR3 size: 15 residues. The CDR3 coding sequence is TGTGCCAGCCGTTCGGGGGGCCTTAGCCCCGGGGAGCTGTTTTTT. It encodes CASRSGGLSPGELFF.

This clonotype was counted at least ten times. V usage is TRBV19 and J usage is TRBJ2-7; 7 nucleotides match TRBD2. CDR3 length: 15 amino acids. V was pared by 3 bases and J by 2 bases, with 7 bases of the junction left unmatched. CDR1 and CDR2 from the germline V gene are LNHDA and SQIVND (reference sequence). For the CDR3, the DNA is TGTGCCAGTAGTATCTTCCCCGGGACTACCTACGAGCAGTACTTC. Translating it yields CASSIFPGTTYEQYF. The variable domain in full, completed from reference TRBV19 and TRBJ2-7, reads DGGITQSPKYLFRKEGQNVTLSCEQNLNHDAMYWYRQDPGQGLRLIYYSQIVNDFQKGDIAEGYSVSREKKESFPLTVTSAQKNPTAFYLCASSIFPGTTYEQYFGPGTRLTVT.

This clonotype was recorded many times. The V and J genes are TRBV12-3 or TRBV12-4 and TRBJ2-6; the D call may be TRBD1 or TRBD2 (5 bases each). The CDR3 has 15 residues. Trimming took 11 bases from V and 0 from J, leaving 14 bases between them. DNA for the CDR3: TGTGCCTCGGGACCCCTTCCCTCTGGGGCCAACGTCCTGACTTTC. Amino acid sequence: CASGPLPSGANVLTF.

This clonotype has a count of ten or more. The J gene is TRBJ1-2, the V gene TRBV6-4; the match to TRBD1 covers 7 bases. The V and J ends lost 6 bases and 0 bases, in that order; junction bases with no gene match: 7. CDR3 size: 15 residues. Germline V lookup: CDR1 MRHNA, CDR2 SNTAGT. The CDR3 coding sequence is TGTGCCAGCAGGGAATCTACAGGGGCTAACTATGGCTACACCTTC. Encoded protein: CASRESTGANYGYTF.

CDR3 in amino acids: CSAKRASGGNTGELFF. The CDR3 DNA reads as TGCAGTGCGAAGAGGGCTAGCGGGGGGAACACCGGGGAGCTGTTTTTT. The genes are TRBV20-1 and TRBJ2-2; TRBD2 matches 10 bases. CDR3 length equals 16 residues. Unmatched junction bases numbered 8, after V lost 6 bases and J lost 1 base. Per the germline V gene, CDR1 is DFQATT and CDR2 is SNEGSKA (reference sequence).

This clonotype was seen many times. The chain couples TRBV19 to TRBJ1-1; 8 positions agree with TRBD1. The CDR3 loop spans 13 amino acids. Germline V gives CDR1 LNHDA, CDR2 SQIVND (reference sequence). The junction had 7 bases not matched to a gene; V was cut back by 7 bases and J by 6 bases. CDR3 nucleotide sequence: TGTGCCAGTATTCACAGGGGGTTATCTGAAGCTTTCTTT. Translating gives CASIHRGLSEAFF.

This clonotype has a handful of counts. The V call is TRBV4-1, the J call TRBJ1-1; D not certain. The CDR3 contains 15 residues. CDR1 and CDR2 from the germline V gene are MGHRA and YSYEKL. Trimming cost V 0 bases and J 7 bases, with 15 bases left between them. Here the CDR3 reads CASSQERRQALEAFF. For the CDR3, the DNA is TGCGCCAGCAGCCAAGAGAGGCGTCAGGCCCTTGAAGCTTTCTTT.

This clonotype came up many times. The V and J genes are TRBV6-9 and TRBJ2-3, with a tentative D call TRBD2 (6 bases). CDR1 MNHGY and CDR2 SVAAGI come from the germline V gene. The CDR3 extends over 16 amino acids. Trimming removed 3 bases from V and 1 base from J, with 14 bases in between. This CDR3 reads CASSYRPSAGTDTQYF. CDR3 DNA: TGTGCCAGCAGTTACCGGCCTAGCGCGGGCACAGATACGCAGTATTTT.

This clonotype was counted many times. The chain uses TRBV20-1 and TRBJ2-5, with D perhaps matching TRBD1 (5 bases). From germline, CDR1 is DFQATT and CDR2 SNEGSKA (reference sequence). Trimming left V 1 base short and J 1 base short, with 16 bases between. The CDR3 length is 16 residues. DNA for the CDR3: TGCAGTGCTAGAGGGGGCAGCTCAACACCCCAAGAGACCCAGTACTTC. This encodes CSARGGSSTPQETQYF.

The chain links TRBV5-5 to TRBJ1-5, with unresolved D. Trimming shortened V by 2 bases and J by 11 bases, and 14 bases separated the two germline ends. The CDR3 covers 13 residues. The germline V gene has CDR1 SGHKS and CDR2 YYEKEE (reference sequence). CDR3 sequence (DNA): TGTGCCAGCAGCTTAGGCGTCGCGGAAGCCCAGCATTTT. This codes for CASSLGVAEAQHF.

The chain joins TRBV2 to TRBJ2-6; TRBD2 might be the D (6 bases). The CDR3 contains 15 residues. Deletions cut 8 bases from V and 0 bases from J, with 11 bases between. Germline CDR1 SNHLY, CDR2 FYNNEI. This CDR3 is CASCRGSSGANVLTF. The CDR3 DNA sequence: TGTGCCAGCTGCCGGGGGAGCTCTGGGGCCAACGTCCTGACTTTC.